Below are 26 T cell receptor beta chains sequenced from a single sample in a study of cytomegalovirus exposure and HLA in healthy donors. The study ran its PCR with 60 Vbeta and 13 Jbeta primers. Using immunoSEQ multiplex PCR, the repertoire was profiled, and TCRdb retains in-frame clones only, with some absent. This table has about 200,000 clones, roughly 85% appearing once. The material sequenced was PBMCs. The source is a woman between 50 and 59 years old in good health and CMV-seronegative.

This clone was found once. This chain joins TRBV18 and TRBJ2-7; D possibly corresponds to TRBD2 (5 bases). The CDR3 consists of 13 residues. Germline V gene data show CDR1 as KGHSH and CDR2 as LQKENI. V lost 3 bases and J lost 1, with 7 bases in between. This CDR3 is CASSPAGSYEQYF. In DNA, the CDR3 is TGTGCCAGCTCACCGGCGGGTTCCTACGAGCAGTACTTC.

The CDR3 region has the DNA TGTGCCAGAAGGACAGGGGGCCTCGAGACCCAGTACTTC. This codes for CARRTGGLETQYF. V gene TRBV7-4 combines with J gene TRBJ2-5; 11 nucleotides match TRBD1. Trimming at V came to 9 bases and at J to 5 bases, leaving 5 bases not matched to a gene. This CDR3 has 13 residues. CDR1 SGHVT and CDR2 SQSDAQ come from the germline V gene.

This clone turned up a few times. The chain is built from TRBV6-5 and TRBJ1-1; possible D gene TRBD1, 6 bases. The CDR3 is 14 amino acids. In germline, CDR1 is MNHEY, CDR2 SVGAGI. Trimming took 3 bases from V and 3 from J, leaving 11 bases between them. Here the CDR3 DNA reads TGTGCCAGCAGTTATCCAGGGGTTGACACTGAAGCTTTCTTT. Amino acids: CASSYPGVDTEAFF.

The J gene is TRBJ1-5, the V gene TRBV18; TRBD1 is a possible D gene (6 bases). Germline V lookup: CDR1 KGHSH, CDR2 LQKENI. V was cut by 3 bases and J by 0 bases, with 12 bases left in between. CDR3 length: 16 amino acids. The CDR3 spells CASSPLGGYSNQPQHF. CDR3 nucleotide sequence: TGTGCCAGCTCACCGCTTGGGGGCTATAGCAATCAGCCCCAGCATTTT.

V gene TRBV5-1 combines with J gene TRBJ2-1, with 7 bases fitting TRBD2. The V and J ends lost 0 bases and 9 bases, in that order; junction bases with no gene match: 9. CDR1 and CDR2 from the germline V gene are SGHRS and YFSETQ. This CDR3 has 15 residues. The CDR3 DNA sequence: TGCGCCAGCAGCTTGGGCCCGGGGAGGGATGTTGAGCAGTTCTTC. It codes for CASSLGPGRDVEQFF.

The gene calls are TRBV6-5 and TRBJ2-7; TRBD1 is a possible D gene (5 bases). Trimming removed 7 bases from V and 2 bases from J, with 9 bases in between. From germline, CDR1 is MNHEY and CDR2 SVGAGI. CDR3 size: 12 residues. Written as DNA, the CDR3 is TGTGCCAGCAAGACAGCTACCTACGAGCAGTACTTC. Translated, it gives CASKTATYEQYF.

This sequence joins TRBV2 and TRBJ1-2; TRBD1 agrees at 9 bases. V shed 8 bases, J shed 4 bases, and the junction held 14 bases outside the gene matches. Germline loops: CDR1 SNHLY, CDR2 FYNNEI. The CDR3 is 16 residues long. As DNA, the CDR3 is TGTGCCAGCCTGGGACAGGGCCCCCCTAAAATCTATGGCTACACCTTC. As protein: CASLGQGPPKIYGYTF.

The chain links TRBV11-3 to TRBJ2-1, with 7 bases matching TRBD2. The CDR3 is 16 residues long. CDR1 is SGHNT and CDR2 is YENEEA in the germline V gene. J lost 0 bases, V lost 1 base, and 3 bases had no gene match. CDR3 in amino acids: CASSLVGTNSYNEQFF. The CDR3 DNA sequence: TGTGCCAGCAGCTTAGTAGGGACTAACTCCTACAATGAGCAGTTCTTC. Filled out from reference TRBV11-3 and TRBJ2-1, the complete variable domain reads EAGVVQSPRYKIIEKKQPVAFWCNPISGHNTLYWYLQNLGQGPELLIRYENEEAVDDSQLPKDRFSAERLKGVDSTLKIQPAELGDSAVYLCASSLVGTNSYNEQFFGPGTRLTVL.

The chain recombines TRBV15 with TRBJ2-4; 8 bases map to TRBD1. The V and J ends lost 3 bases and 10 bases, in that order; junction bases with no gene match: 14. Germline assignment: CDR1 LNHNV and CDR2 YYDKDF (reference sequence). This CDR3 spans 16 amino acids. The DNA of the CDR3 is TGTGCCACCAGCAGGGACAGGGACCTTACGAGAAGTATTCAGTACTTC. Residues: CATSRDRDLTRSIQYF.

V usage is TRBV19 and J usage is TRBJ2-1; 9 bases align to TRBD1. The CDR3 length is 16 residues. Germline-derived CDR1 and CDR2 are LNHDA and SQIVND (reference sequence). J was trimmed by 4 bases and V by 1 base; bases with no gene match: 5. The CDR3 loop is CASSIGGQGPYNEQFF. CDR3 DNA: TGTGCCAGTAGTATAGGTGGACAGGGGCCTTACAATGAGCAGTTCTTC.

The chain uses TRBV7-6 and TRBJ2-1; TRBD2 aligns across 12 bases. This CDR3 has 16 amino acids. Unmatched junction bases numbered 7, after V lost 3 bases and J lost 7 bases. The germline V gene encodes CDR1 SGHVS and CDR2 FNYEAQ. DNA of the CDR3: TGTGCCAGCAGCTTCTCGAGGGGACTAGCGGGTAATGAGCAGTTCTTC. This gives the protein CASSFSRGLAGNEQFF. Full variable domain (outside the CDR3, taken from reference TRBV7-6 and TRBJ2-1): GAGVSQSPRYKVTKRGQDVALRCDPISGHVSLYWYRQALGQGPEFLTYFNYEAQQDKSGLPNDRFSAERPEGSISTLTIQRTEQRDSAMYRCASSFSRGLAGNEQFFGPGTRLTVL.

The gene calls are TRBV6-1 and TRBJ2-2, with D hard to call. Trimming left V 4 bases short and J 0 bases short, with 6 bases between. The CDR3 has 14 residues. Germline loops: CDR1 MNHNS, CDR2 SASEGT. The DNA of the CDR3 is TGTGCCAGCAGTGGGGCCCCGAACACCGGGGAGCTGTTTTTT. Translated, it gives CASSGAPNTGELFF.

This chain joins TRBV6-5 and TRBJ1-3; 9 bases line up with TRBD1. The CDR3 totals 14 residues. Germline CDR1 is MNHEY and CDR2 is SVGAGI. The V and J ends lost 7 bases and 2 bases, in that order; junction bases with no gene match: 3. The CDR3 is CASKTGGTGNTIYF. As DNA, the CDR3 is TGTGCCAGCAAAACAGGGGGCACTGGAAACACCATATATTTT.

In this sample, this clone turned up a few times. The chain recombines TRBV4-1 with TRBJ1-5; D call uncertain. Germline CDR1 reads MGHRA; CDR2 reads YSYEKL. The V end lost 3 bases, the J end lost 0 bases, and 18 bases lay between the germline ends. CDR3 length: 18 residues. This CDR3 reads CASSHSTRYPGSNQPQHF. The CDR3 DNA sequence: TGCGCCAGCAGCCATTCAACTCGTTACCCTGGTAGCAATCAGCCCCAGCATTTT.

The chain carries TRBV7-3 and TRBJ1-5; 8 nucleotides agree with TRBD1. With 5 bases clipped from V and 4 bases from J, the junction kept 1 base outside the gene matches. The germline V gene has CDR1 SGHTA and CDR2 FQGTGA. The CDR3 contains 13 residues. CDR3 DNA sequence: TGTGCCAGCAGCCGACAGGGGAATCAGCCCCAGCATTTT. Translation: CASSRQGNQPQHF.

This clone has only a few counts. The chain links TRBV4-2 to TRBJ2-1; 10 nucleotides line up with TRBD2. With 0 bases clipped from V and 4 bases from J, the junction kept 9 bases outside the gene matches. Germline assignment: CDR1 LGHNA and CDR2 YNFKEQ. The CDR3 is made up of 18 amino acids. In nucleotides, the CDR3 is TGTGCCAGCAGCCAAGAGGGGGGACCTAGCGGGGGATACAATGAGCAGTTCTTC. This gives the protein CASSQEGGPSGGYNEQFF.

The chain links TRBV5-1 to TRBJ2-7, with D hard to call. Trimming removed 4 bases at V and 3 bases at J, with 14 bases between. This CDR3 has 14 amino acids. Looked up from germline, CDR1 is SGHRS and CDR2 is YFSETQ. This chain's CDR3 is CASSTTLQNYEQYF. Here the CDR3 DNA reads TGCGCCAGCAGCACAACATTACAAAACTACGAGCAGTACTTC.

The chain carries TRBV7-3 and TRBJ2-2; a possible D gene is TRBD1 (5 bases). The germline V gene encodes CDR1 SGHTA and CDR2 FQGTGA. Trimming took off 2 bases at V and 3 bases at J, with 7 bases between the two ends. The CDR3 is 14 amino acids. CDR3 nucleotide sequence: TGTGCCAGCAGCTTAGTCAGGGACACCGGGGAGCTGTTTTTT. It codes for CASSLVRDTGELFF.

The chain has TRBV2 and TRBJ1-1, with 8 bases lining up with TRBD1. CDR1 is SNHLY, CDR2 FYNNEI, per germline. The CDR3 covers 16 residues. After removal of 4 bases from V and 4 bases from J, the junction contained 11 bases not matched to a gene. CDR3 DNA: TGTGCCAGCAGTGTAGAGAGGACAGGGAAGAGCACTGAAGCTTTCTTT. Protein sequence: CASSVERTGKSTEAFF.

V gene TRBV6-1 combines with J gene TRBJ1-4, with 8 bases identical to TRBD1. Germline V gene sequence: CDR1 MNHNS, CDR2 SASEGT. V was pared by 5 bases and J by 6 bases, with 5 bases of the junction left unmatched. The CDR3 is made up of 14 amino acids. The CDR3 spells CASSLDRADEKLFF. In DNA, the CDR3 is TGTGCCAGCAGTTTGGACAGGGCGGATGAAAAACTGTTTTTT.

This sequence joins TRBV18 and TRBJ1-1, with D possibly matching TRBD1 (6 bases). Germline V lookup: CDR1 KGHSH, CDR2 LQKENI. The CDR3 has 17 residues. With 6 bases removed from V and 6 bases from J, the gap between germline ends came to 26 bases. Here the CDR3 DNA reads TGTGCCAGCTCCCTCCGACAGGACTTCGCACTAAGTGCTGAAGCTTTCTTT. Translation: CASSLRQDFALSAEAFF.

This clone was seen a single time. This chain connects TRBV28 to TRBJ1-1; D not certain. In germline, CDR1 is MDHEN, CDR2 SYDVKM. The V end lost 5 bases, the J end lost 7 bases, and 11 bases lay between the germline ends. The CDR3 has 12 residues. CDR3 coding DNA: TGTGCCAGCAGTCGATTACAGCTTGAAGCTTTCTTT. Its translation is CASSRLQLEAFF.

V gene TRBV19 combines with J gene TRBJ1-1; TRBD1 is a possible D gene (5 bases). Per germline, CDR1 LNHDA and CDR2 SQIVND (reference sequence). This CDR3 spans 13 amino acids. V gave up 3 bases and J gave up 5 bases, with 10 bases separating them. CDR3 bases: TGTGCCAGTAGTATGGGCAGGGCGACTGAAGCTTTCTTT. Residues: CASSMGRATEAFF.

The chain couples TRBV29-1 to TRBJ2-1; 7 bases line up with TRBD2. The CDR3 length is 16 residues. Trimming at V came to 2 bases and at J to 2 bases, leaving 9 bases not matched to a gene. CDR1 and CDR2 (germline): SQVTM, ANQGSEA. The CDR3 coding sequence is TGCAGCGTTGAACCCCGTCTAGCGGTTCCCTACAATGAGCAGTTCTTC. Protein: CSVEPRLAVPYNEQFF.

The rearrangement joins TRBV27 to TRBJ2-7; D perhaps matches TRBD1 (5 bases). The germline CDR1 and CDR2 sequences are MNHEY and SMNVEV (reference sequence). The V and J ends lost 6 bases and 2 bases respectively, with 14 bases between them. The CDR3 loop spans 14 amino acids. The CDR3 loop reads CASSRQKPPYEQYF. The CDR3 DNA follows: TGTGCCAGCAGCCGACAGAAGCCCCCCTACGAGCAGTACTTC.

This clone was found a few times. In nucleotides, the CDR3 is TGTGCCAGCAGCCAACCGGGACAGGGGTCAGCTATCTATGGCTACACCTTC. Protein product: CASSQPGQGSAIYGYTF. The chain joins TRBV28 to TRBJ1-2, with 10 positions matching TRBD1. Germline V gives CDR1 MDHEN, CDR2 SYDVKM. Germline trimming cut 6 bases from V and 4 bases from J; bases unmatched to any gene: 14. The CDR3 contains 17 residues.